The next 27 T cell receptor beta chains were all read from a single sample in a study of response to subunit inactivated influenza vaccine. Using its own MiXCR run on the RT-PCR reads, TCRdb lists one record per CDR3 protein. The sample records 550,000 to 800,000 distinct CDR3 sequences, about 15% being singletons. This sample comprised PBMCs from blood, obtained approximately 13 days after vaccination. These receptors were taken from a man between 45 and 60 years old who received an inactivated influenza vaccine.

This clonotype showed up just once. The chain uses TRBV12-3 or TRBV12-4 and TRBJ2-1; tentative D call: TRBD1 (6 bases). The CDR3 covers 14 residues. V gave up 2 bases and J gave up 6 bases, with 11 bases separating them. The CDR3 sequence: CASSLSSGANEQFF. CDR3 nucleotides: TGTGCCAGCAGTTTAAGTTCAGGGGCCAATGAGCAGTTCTTC.

The V gene is TRBV29-1, the J gene TRBJ2-1, with no clear D. V shed 7 bases and J shed 7 bases, with 8 bases lying between them. Germline V lookup: CDR1 SQVTM, CDR2 ANQGSEA. The CDR3 is 10 residues long. The CDR3 loop is CSGGLNEQFF. The CDR3 DNA reads as TGCAGCGGTGGGCTTAATGAGCAGTTCTTC.

This clonotype was counted at least ten times. This chain uses TRBV28 with TRBJ2-5; 8 nucleotides agree with TRBD1. J gave up 4 bases and V 6 bases, and 13 bases lay outside the gene matches. The CDR3 length is 16 residues. CDR1 and CDR2 (germline): MDHEN, SYDVKM. The CDR3 DNA reads TGTGCCAGCAGAGCCGGGCACAGGGGGGATGGAGAGACCCAGTACTTC. As protein: CASRAGHRGDGETQYF.

This clonotype was picked up many times. The V call is TRBV29-1, the J call TRBJ2-5, with a weak D call TRBD2 (5 bases). The CDR3 length is 14 residues. V was pared by 0 bases and J by 4 bases, with 12 bases between. Germline V gene lookup returns CDR1 SQVTM and CDR2 ANQGSEA. The CDR3 reads CSVEERAARETQYF. Written as DNA, the CDR3 is TGCAGCGTTGAAGAGCGGGCTGCGCGAGAGACCCAGTACTTC. Using reference TRBV29-1 and TRBJ2-5 for the parts outside the CDR3, the full variable domain is SAVISQKPSRDICQRGTSLTIQCQVDSQVTMMFWYRQQPGQSLTLIATANQGSEATYESGFVIDKFPISRPNLTFSTLTVSNMSPEDSSIYLCSVEERAARETQYFGPGTRLLVL.

The chain recombines TRBV2 with TRBJ2-5, with 9 bases identical to TRBD2. Germline trimming cut 8 bases from V and 5 bases from J; bases unmatched to any gene: 12. The CDR3 covers 15 residues. From germline, CDR1 is SNHLY and CDR2 FYNNEI. The CDR3 DNA sequence: TGTGCCAGCCGTGCTGGTGCGGGGGGGCGGGAGACCCAGTACTTC. This codes for CASRAGAGGRETQYF.

The table lists this clonotype with many counts. The chain employs TRBV28 and TRBJ2-7; D gene unclear. The germline V gene has CDR1 MDHEN and CDR2 SYDVKM. The CDR3 covers 13 residues. Trimming left V 3 bases short and J 3 bases short, with 9 bases between. DNA of the CDR3: TGTGCCAGCAGTTTTCAAGGGAACTACGAGCAGTACTTC. Protein sequence: CASSFQGNYEQYF.

This clonotype was seen only a few times. The chain couples TRBV5-1 to TRBJ2-7; TRBD2 agrees at 10 bases. The V gene's germline CDR1 is SGHRS and CDR2 YFSETQ. V shed 5 bases, J shed 6 bases, and the junction held 5 bases outside the gene matches. The CDR3 contains 13 residues. CDR3 sequence: CASRYQRGGEQYF. As DNA, the CDR3 is TGCGCCAGCAGATACCAGCGGGGGGGCGAGCAGTACTTC.

This chain joins TRBV20-1 and TRBJ2-1; 8 nucleotides line up with TRBD2. Per germline, CDR1 DFQATT and CDR2 SNEGSKA (reference sequence). Trimming took 4 bases from V and 15 from J; bases not matched to a gene: 11. The CDR3 extends over 12 amino acids. CDR3 sequence: CSANIPERGLFF. The CDR3, as DNA: TGCAGTGCTAACATACCTGAGCGGGGGTTGTTCTTC.

This clonotype occurred many times. V and J are TRBV4-1 and TRBJ2-3, with D uncertain. V lost 0 bases and J 1 base, leaving 11 bases between the germline ends. CDR1 and CDR2 (germline): MGHRA, YSYEKL. The CDR3 totals 16 residues. Written as DNA, the CDR3 is TGCGCCAGCAGCCAAGATCAGAGTCCTGGCACAGATACGCAGTATTTT. As protein: CASSQDQSPGTDTQYF.

This clonotype was observed many times. The V and J genes are TRBV29-1 and TRBJ2-1; 11 positions agree with TRBD2. This CDR3 spans 20 amino acids. Germline CDR1 is SQVTM and CDR2 is ANQGSEA. The ends lost 2 bases at V and 0 bases at J; junction bases unmatched: 15. This chain's CDR3 is CSVEYELAGGLLSSYNEQFF. The CDR3 coding sequence is TGCAGCGTTGAATATGAGCTAGCGGGGGGCCTGCTGTCCTCCTACAATGAGCAGTTCTTC.

There are a few counts of this clonotype. The J gene is TRBJ2-5, the V gene TRBV28; 12 bases fit TRBD2. V dropped 2 bases and J dropped 5; count of bases not matched to a gene: 9. The CDR3 has 17 amino acids. The V gene's germline CDR1 is MDHEN and CDR2 SYDVKM. DNA of the CDR3: TGTGCCAGCAGTTTAGATCGGACTAGCGGGAAGAGGGAGACCCAGTACTTC. Translating it yields CASSLDRTSGKRETQYF.

This clonotype appeared a few times. The chain couples TRBV7-2 to TRBJ2-3, with D hard to call. The germline V and J ends were trimmed by 0 bases and 10 bases, with 17 bases remaining between them. The length of the CDR3 is 15 residues. Germline V lookup: CDR1 SGHTA, CDR2 FQGNSA. Written as DNA, the CDR3 is TGTGCCAGCAGCTTAGCCGGCAGGTCGGACGTAGCGCAGTATTTT. It is translated as CASSLAGRSDVAQYF.

This clonotype appeared a few times. The chain joins TRBV6-2 or TRBV6-3 to TRBJ2-7, with TRBD2 matching 9 bases. J lost 9 bases, V lost 7 bases, and 10 bases had no gene match. The CDR3 is 13 amino acids. CDR1 and CDR2 from the germline V gene are MNHEY and SVGEGT. Here the CDR3 DNA reads TGTGCCAGCATTCCAGCGGGGGGATCCGTGCAGTACTTC. Protein product: CASIPAGGSVQYF.

This clonotype has only a few counts. This chain connects TRBV20-1 to TRBJ2-3, with D unresolved. The CDR3 extends over 15 amino acids. Looked up from germline, CDR1 is DFQATT and CDR2 is SNEGSKA (reference sequence). Between the trimmed V and J ends, which lost 4 bases and 0 bases, there was a span of 14 bases. CDR3 in amino acids: CSATTRQASTDTQYF. Here the CDR3 DNA reads TGCAGTGCTACGACTCGACAAGCTAGCACAGATACGCAGTATTTT.

The V gene is TRBV5-1, the J gene TRBJ1-2, with 7 bases lining up with TRBD1. The germline V gene encodes CDR1 SGHRS and CDR2 YFSETQ. The CDR3 runs to 12 residues. V gave up 3 bases and J gave up 9 bases; unmatched junction bases: 5. Here the CDR3 reads CASSSQGESYTF. CDR3 DNA: TGCGCCAGCAGCTCGCAGGGGGAGAGCTACACCTTC.

This clonotype was seen a handful of times. The chain couples TRBV3-1 to TRBJ2-7, with D tentatively TRBD1 (6 bases). CDR3 length: 13 amino acids. Trimming pared 6 bases from V and 7 bases from J, leaving 16 bases between. Germline V gives CDR1 LGHDT, CDR2 YNNKEL (reference sequence). In DNA form, the CDR3 reads TGTGCCAGCAGGCAGGGGATCTCGGGGGAGCAGTACTTC. This encodes CASRQGISGEQYF.

The CDR3 DNA follows: TGCAGTGCTAGAGATTTCAGGTCCTACGAGCAGTACTTC. Its protein is CSARDFRSYEQYF. The V and J genes are TRBV20-1 and TRBJ2-7; D uncertain. In germline, CDR1 is DFQATT, CDR2 SNEGSKA (reference sequence). CDR3 length: 13 amino acids. Deletions cut 0 bases from V and 1 base from J, with 7 bases between.

In this sample, this clonotype turned up many times. This rearrangement joins TRBV10-1 to TRBJ2-6, with D uncertain. From germline, CDR1 is WNHNN and CDR2 SYGVQD (reference sequence). V dropped 5 bases and J dropped 4 bases, with 3 bases sitting between them. The CDR3 loop spans 12 amino acids. The CDR3 DNA follows: TGCGCCAGCAGTACGGGGGCCAACGTCCTGACTTTC. Translating gives CASSTGANVLTF.

This clonotype was picked up a small number of times. This rearrangement joins TRBV5-1 to TRBJ2-5, with no clear D. V was trimmed by 1 base and J by 0 bases, leaving 10 bases between them. Germline V gene lookup returns CDR1 SGHRS and CDR2 YFSETQ. The length of the CDR3 is 15 residues. CDR3 DNA: TGCGCCAGCAGCTTGATTCATCGGAACCAAGAGACCCAGTACTTC. It translates to CASSLIHRNQETQYF. The full variable domain, with the rest looked up from reference TRBV5-1 and TRBJ2-5, is KAGVTQTPRYLIKTRGQQVTLSCSPISGHRSVSWYQQTPGQGLQFLFEYFSETQRNKGNFPGRFSGRQFSNSRSEMNVSTLELGDSALYLCASSLIHRNQETQYFGPGTRLLVL.

Note on this clonotype: The junction shows a germline mismatch at one end, possibly a read error. The CDR3 reads CASSSTPGLQPYNEQFF. Here the CDR3 DNA reads TGTGCCAGCAGTTCAACGCCGGGACTACAACCCTATAATGAGCAGTTCTTC. This sequence joins TRBV28 and TRBJ2-1; 7 bases agree with TRBD2. The CDR3 is made up of 17 amino acids. Germline-derived CDR1 and CDR2 are MDHEN and SYDVKM.

The chain uses TRBV7-2 and TRBJ2-5; D may correspond to TRBD1 or TRBD2 (5 bases each). The germline CDR1 and CDR2 sequences are SGHTA and FQGNSA. The CDR3 consists of 17 residues. Trimming shortened V by 5 bases and J by 4 bases, and 23 bases separated the two germline ends. The CDR3 loop reads CASSPNRRRRGRETQYF. CDR3 DNA: TGTGCCAGCAGCCCCAATAGGAGGAGAAGGGGACGAGAGACCCAGTACTTC.

The rearrangement links TRBV6-2 or TRBV6-3 to TRBJ2-5, with D perhaps TRBD2 (6 bases). The CDR3 consists of 12 residues. V dropped 8 bases and J dropped 5 bases, with 12 bases sitting between them. The germline V gene has CDR1 MNHEY and CDR2 SVGEGT. This CDR3 is CASSKAGETQYF. The CDR3 DNA reads TGTGCCAGCTCCAAAGCGGGCGAGACCCAGTACTTC.

The V gene is TRBV29-1, the J gene TRBJ2-5; 7 bases are a match to TRBD2. CDR1 and CDR2 (germline): SQVTM, ANQGSEA. V trimming: 2 bases; J trimming: 3 bases; junction bases outside the gene matches: 12. The CDR3 runs 16 residues. Here the CDR3 reads CSVERHRGLRKETQYF. CDR3 coding DNA: TGCAGCGTTGAAAGGCATCGGGGACTAAGAAAAGAGACCCAGTACTTC.

This clonotype has just a few counts. The genes are TRBV11-2 and TRBJ2-1; the D gene is possibly TRBD2 (5 bases). Germline V gene sequence: CDR1 SGHAT, CDR2 FQNNGV. V was shortened by 5 bases and J by 11 bases, with 13 bases between the two germline ends. The CDR3 length is 12 residues. The CDR3 DNA reads TGTGCCAGCAGCCAACTAGGTTACCAGCAGTTCTTC. This translates into CASSQLGYQQFF.

The sample holds a few counts of this clonotype. V usage is TRBV3-1 and J usage is TRBJ2-2; no reliable D call. There are 15 residues in the CDR3. CDR1 and CDR2 from the germline V gene are LGHDT and YNNKEL (reference sequence). Trimming took 3 bases from V and 3 from J, leaving 11 bases between them. In nucleotides, the CDR3 is TGTGCCAGCAGCCATTGGGAAGGGTACACCGGGGAGCTGTTTTTT. It yields the protein CASSHWEGYTGELFF.

V gene TRBV11-2 combines with J gene TRBJ2-7; TRBD2 matches at 10 bases. This CDR3 is 16 amino acids long. The ends lost 5 bases at V and 0 bases at J; junction bases unmatched: 7. CDR1 is SGHAT, CDR2 FQNNGV, per germline. CDR3: CASSVGLAESSYEQYF. As DNA, the CDR3 is TGTGCCAGCAGCGTAGGACTAGCGGAGAGCTCCTACGAGCAGTACTTC.

This rearrangement joins TRBV6-1 to TRBJ2-3, with unresolved D. The germline CDR1 and CDR2 sequences are MNHNS and SASEGT. This CDR3 has 13 residues. V gave up 6 bases and J gave up 3 bases, with 10 bases separating them. This chain's CDR3 is CASRKVPTDTQYF. The CDR3 nucleotides are TGTGCCAGCAGAAAGGTGCCAACAGATACGCAGTATTTT.